This paragraph reports one TCR beta chain. This clone's antigen is unknown. No clone much larger than this one lies a single base away; base qualities are absent. TCRbeta CDR3 regions were amplified from genomic DNA by means of the immunoSEQ Assay, a bias-controlled multiplex PCR. The published analysis was carried out like this. Within the assay, amplification of reference gene primers was used to estimate how many nucleated cells each sample contained. To quantify the absolute abundance of each unique TCRbeta CDR3 rearrangement, sequence reads were collapsed and filtered. For each sample, productive Simpson clonality was calculated as the square root of Simpson's diversity index over productive rearrangements. TCRdb retrieved this table from immuneACCESS and kept in-frame rearrangements only. Not all clones are present; in checked studies, unresolved V genes account for under half, and no reason is known for the remainder. The DNA gave D and trimming, while V, J and clone size come from that table. This sample comprises approximately 230,000 clones, 80% to 90% of them detected only once. 15% of the sample lies in the top ten.

CDR1 and CDR2 were assigned from the germline V gene as SGHRS and YFSETQ. V is pruned by 4 bases and J by 5 bases, leaving 5 bases of the junction without a gene match. Reading from cysteine to phenylalanine, the CDR3 counts 13 amino acids. CDR3 DNA only is kept here, 39 bases in frame from base 1. This specimen belongs to a study of blood T cell repertoires in COVID-19 (TCRdb year 2020). General notes on the study: Samples covering the acute and convalescent phases of COVID-19 were provided by collaborators in the United States, Italy and Spain. The material from the prospective study consisted of cDNA or gDNA derived from T cells, B-cell-depleted T cells, or PBMCs. The dataset comprised deeply sampled blood TCRbeta repertoires from subjects exposed to, actively infected with, or recovered from COVID-19. The repertoires were released in a freely available public database meant as a resource for research on the immune response to SARS-CoV-2. The samples were drawn from the first 160 participants of the ongoing ImmuneRACE study and from 950 to 1,500 subjects provided by 6 global collaborators. Nearly every sample came with metadata listing a de-identified subject ID, COVID-19 status, age in years and sex. Where available, HLA class I and class II types were taken from metadata supplied by the sample provider and were not determined by assay-based typing.

Here is what the overall study found, with its caveats: How much clinical and demographic metadata was included differed by source and by participant, and the metadata was provided uncurated.

Participants in the prospective study were enrolled through a virtual design, were aged roughly 18 to 100 years, and lived in approximately 24 United States geographic areas. In the prospective study, participants were assigned to cohorts based on the clinical history participants reported in a screening survey and a study questionnaire. Recovered participants in ImmuneRACE Cohort 3 were defined as having two consecutive negative NP/OP PCR tests, clearance from a healthcare professional, or resolution of symptoms. In the prospective study, whole blood, serum and a nasopharyngeal or oropharyngeal swab were collected from each participant by mobile phlebotomists. Participants in the prospective study had the option to provide additional blood draws and questionnaires over an approximately 2-month period. Before DNA extraction, prospective study blood samples were shipped either frozen or at room temperature.

The V gene is TRBV5-1 and the J gene is TRBJ2-5; 7 bases in between match TRBD1. Sequenced sample: PBMCs or T cells enriched from blood (not recorded which). This sequence was found in a man aged 18 to 30 who had recovered from COVID-19. CDR3 region: CASSPDRLETQYF. In nucleotides, the sequence is TGCGCCAGCAGCCCGGACAGGCTGGAGACCCAGTACTTC. With all but the CDR3 taken from the reference TRBV5-1 and TRBJ2-5 genes, the full variable domain is: KAGVTQTPRYLIKTRGQQVTLSCSPISGHRSVSWYQQTPGQGLQFLFEYFSETQRNKGNFPGRFSGRQFSNSRSEMNVSTLELGDSALYLCASSPDRLETQYFGPGTRLLVL.